This TCR beta chain comes out of a study of blood T cell repertoires in COVID-19. At the level of the study: Italy, Spain and the United States were the sources of the convalescent and acute COVID-19 samples. PBMCs, B-cell-depleted T cells, or T cells provided the cDNA or gDNA that made up the material.

The V end was cut by 0 bases, the J end by 6 bases, with 8 bases between. This CDR3 contains 14 residues. In germline, CDR1 is LNHDA, CDR2 SQIVND (reference sequence). Under the authors' procedure: Estimates of nucleated cell counts were drawn from the amplification of reference gene primers. Produced via immunoSEQ multiplex PCR; TCRdb's table is partial and in-frame only. V, J and clone size are those of that table, while D and trimming were read from the DNA. Of 95,000 to 100,000 clones in the sample, 70% to 90% were seen once. The TCR comes from a woman under 40 with acute or convalescent COVID-19. Input material: peripheral blood. The chain joins TRBV19 to TRBJ2-2; D is unresolved. The CDR3 sequence: CASSIDYGSGELFF. CDR3 bases: TGTGCCAGTAGTATAGATTACGGTTCCGGGGAGCTGTTTTTT.